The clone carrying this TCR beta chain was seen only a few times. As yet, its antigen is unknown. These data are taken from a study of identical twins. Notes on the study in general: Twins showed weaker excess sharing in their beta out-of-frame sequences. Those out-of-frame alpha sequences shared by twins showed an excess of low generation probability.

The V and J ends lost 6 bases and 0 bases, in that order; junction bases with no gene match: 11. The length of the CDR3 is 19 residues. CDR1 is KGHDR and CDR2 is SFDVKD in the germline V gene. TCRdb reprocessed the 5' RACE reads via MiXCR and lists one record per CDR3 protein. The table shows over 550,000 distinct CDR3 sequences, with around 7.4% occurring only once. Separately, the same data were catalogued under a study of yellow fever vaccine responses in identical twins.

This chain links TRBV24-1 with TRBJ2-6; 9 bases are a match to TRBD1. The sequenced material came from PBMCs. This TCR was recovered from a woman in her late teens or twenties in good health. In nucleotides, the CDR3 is TGTGCCACCAGTCCTACAGAGACAGGGGGAGTCTCTGGGGCCAACGTCCTGACTTTC. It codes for CATSPTETGGVSGANVLTF.